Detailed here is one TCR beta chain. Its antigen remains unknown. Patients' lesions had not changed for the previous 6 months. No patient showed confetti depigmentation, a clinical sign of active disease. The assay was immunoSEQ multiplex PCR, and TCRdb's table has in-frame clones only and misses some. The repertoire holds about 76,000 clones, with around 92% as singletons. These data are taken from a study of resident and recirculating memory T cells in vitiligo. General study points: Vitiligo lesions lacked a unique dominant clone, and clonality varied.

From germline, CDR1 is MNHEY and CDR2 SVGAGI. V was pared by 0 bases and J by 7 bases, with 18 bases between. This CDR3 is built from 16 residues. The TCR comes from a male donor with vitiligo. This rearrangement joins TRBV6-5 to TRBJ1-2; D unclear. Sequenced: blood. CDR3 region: CASSYSRFLGAAGYTF. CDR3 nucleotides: TGTGCCAGCAGTTACTCGAGATTTCTCGGTGCCGCTGGCTACACCTTC.